Listed below are T cell receptor beta chains from one sample, sequenced in a study of TIL therapy for anti-PD-1-resistant metastatic lung cancer. Sequenced by immunoSEQ multiplex PCR; TCRdb stores in-frame clones only, minus some. The sample shows some 46,000 clones, 79% of them seen only once. This specimen was blood, taken at baseline. The origin of the receptors is a man aged 65-85 years with non-small cell lung cancer. The CDR3 runs from the conserved cysteine through the conserved F or W. A D gene is named only where the DNA matches it firmly. Not every row has a clone size; where given, it reads once, few, many or a size class.

J	V	D	size	DNA	CDR3
TRBJ2-5	TRBV29-1	-	few	TGCAGCGTTATCGGAGAGGGAGGAAGTTCTATCCCCCAGTACTTC	CSVIGEGGSSIPQYF
TRBJ2-3	TRBV7-9	-	-	TGTGCCAGCAGCGAGAAGCAGCACACAGATACGCAGTATTTT	CASSEKQHTDTQYF
TRBJ2-2	TRBV12-5	-	few	TGTGCTAGTGGTTTGGGGCCGACAGGCGGGGAGCTGTTTTTT	CASGLGPTGGELFF
TRBJ2-3	TRBV19	TRBD2	-	TGTGCCAGTACTAGCGGGATTCGCACAGATACGCAGTATTTT	CASTSGIRTDTQYF
TRBJ2-1	TRBV11-3	TRBD1	-	TGTGCCAGCGGACAGGGGGCCTACAATGAGCAGTTCTTC	CASGQGAYNEQFF
TRBJ1-6	TRBV5-1	TRBD1	-	TGCGCCAGCAGCTTGGACAGGGGAGATAATTCACCCCTCCACTTT	CASSLDRGDNSPLHF
TRBJ2-2	TRBV7-9	-	few	TGTGCCAGCAGCCAACAGGCGGGACTTAACACCGGGGAGCTGTTTTTT	CASSQQAGLNTGELFF
TRBJ1-3	TRBV6-5	-	-	TGTGCCAGCAGACTAGGACGGATCTCTGGAAACACCATATATTTT	CASRLGRISGNTIYF
TRBJ2-7	TRBV7-2	-	-	TGTGCCAGCAGCTCCTACGGGGGACGCGAGCAGTACTTC	CASSSYGGREQYF
TRBJ2-7	TRBV25-1	-	once	TGTGCCAGCAGTGGTTTGGTCAGGGAGGACGAGCAGTACTTC	CASSGLVREDEQYF
TRBJ2-1	TRBV29-1	-	-	TGCAGCGTCGAAACAGGGAGGTCCTACAATGAGCAGTTCTTC	CSVETGRSYNEQFF
TRBJ2-1	TRBV2	-	-	TGTGCCAGCAGTGAAAGCTCCTACAATGAGCAGTTCTTC	CASSESSYNEQFF
TRBJ2-3	TRBV29-1	-	-	TGCAGCGTAGCTAGCACAGATACGCAGTATTTT	CSVASTDTQYF
TRBJ2-2	TRBV6-5	-	once	TGTGCCAGCAGGGTACAGATCAACACCGGGGAGCTGTTTTTT	CASRVQINTGELFF
TRBJ1-2	TRBV9	-	-	TGTGCCAGCAGCCCGGACCATGGGATCTATGGCTACACCTTC	CASSPDHGIYGYTF
TRBJ2-5	TRBV7-6	TRBD2	-	TGTGCCAGCAGCTTATCCCCAGCGGGAGGGCGGGAGACCCAGTACTTC	CASSLSPAGGRETQYF
TRBJ2-1	TRBV7-3	TRBD2	-	TGTGCCAGCAGCTCCCTAGCGGGGGCCTACAATGAGCAGTTCTTC	CASSSLAGAYNEQFF
TRBJ2-1	TRBV27	TRBD1	-	TGTGCCAGCAGTTCCGCCAGGGGGCTCGAGCAGTTCTTC	CASSSARGLEQFF
TRBJ2-1	TRBV9	-	-	TGTGCCAGCAGCGTAGAAGAAAATGAGCAGTTCTTC	CASSVEENEQFF
TRBJ2-7	TRBV27	-	-	TGTGCCAGCAGTTTAGGGCTACCTGACGACGAGCAGTACTTC	CASSLGLPDDEQYF
TRBJ1-4	TRBV6-6	TRBD1	-	TGTGCCAGCAGTTACCCGACAGGGGCTGGTGAAAAACTGTTTTTT	CASSYPTGAGEKLFF
TRBJ1-2	TRBV7-2	TRBD1	-	TGTGCCAGCAGCCCCGTACAGGGACAGGCCGATGGCTACACCTTC	CASSPVQGQADGYTF
TRBJ2-1	TRBV28	TRBD2	-	TGTGCCAGCAGACACGTTAGCGGGAGTAGCAACAATGAGCAGTTCTTC	CASRHVSGSSNNEQFF
TRBJ2-1	TRBV14	-	-	TGTGCCAGCAGCCAAGAGCGGCGGCTAGCCACTTTAAGCTCCTACAATGAGCAGTTCTTC	CASSQERRLATLSSYNEQFF
TRBJ2-2	TRBV2	TRBD1	-	TGTGCCAGCAGACCGGACAGGGGTCTTCCCGGGGAGCTGTTTTTT	CASRPDRGLPGELFF